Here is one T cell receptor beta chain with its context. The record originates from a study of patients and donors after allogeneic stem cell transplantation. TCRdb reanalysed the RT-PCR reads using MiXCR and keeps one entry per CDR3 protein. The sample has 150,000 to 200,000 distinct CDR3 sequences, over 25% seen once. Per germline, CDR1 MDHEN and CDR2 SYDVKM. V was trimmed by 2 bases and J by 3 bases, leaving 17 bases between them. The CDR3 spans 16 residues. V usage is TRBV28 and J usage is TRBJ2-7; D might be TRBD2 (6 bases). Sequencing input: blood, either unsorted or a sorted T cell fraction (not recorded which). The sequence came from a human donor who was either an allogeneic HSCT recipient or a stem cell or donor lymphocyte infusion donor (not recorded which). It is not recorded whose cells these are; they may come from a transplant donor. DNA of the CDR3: TGTGCCAGCAGTTTAGTACCTGCGGGAAGTCTCTACGAGCAGTACTTC. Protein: CASSLVPAGSLYEQYF.